These 5 T cell receptor beta chains were sequenced from one sample in a study of blood T cells in healthy people across ages. The use of a sample-barcoded 5' primer and a J-beta primer mix characterized a second PCR of roughly 6 to 11 cycles. TCRdb reanalysed the 5' RACE reads using MiXCR and keeps one entry per CDR3 protein. The table lists roughly 1,800,000 distinct CDR3 sequences, 49% of them singletons. Sequencing was done on a sample of blood. The receptor set was obtained from a woman aged 40-49 years in good health.

The rearrangement links TRBV7-2 to TRBJ2-5, with TRBD1 as a possible D gene (5 bases). This CDR3 contains 16 residues. Germline lookup yields CDR1 SGHTA and CDR2 FQGNSA. The V gene lost 5 bases and the J gene lost 4 bases, with 20 bases spanning the gap. CDR3 coding DNA: TGTGCCAGCAGCGTAACCGGACAAGTCTCACCAGAGACCCAGTACTTC. Translating gives CASSVTGQVSPETQYF.

This clonotype was seen only a few times. The chain recombines TRBV5-1 with TRBJ2-3; D gene unclear. Germline V gene data show CDR1 as SGHRS and CDR2 as YFSETQ. This CDR3 region has 15 residues. Trimming removed 4 bases at V and 0 bases at J, with 12 bases between. The CDR3 reads CASSPITSSTDTQYF. CDR3 DNA sequence: TGCGCCAGCAGCCCAATTACGTCTAGCACAGATACGCAGTATTTT.

V and J are TRBV20-1 and TRBJ2-7, with D perhaps TRBD2 (6 bases). The CDR3 has 13 residues. With 4 bases removed from V and 8 bases from J, the gap between germline ends came to 18 bases. CDR1 is DFQATT and CDR2 is SNEGSKA in the germline V gene (reference sequence). CDR3 sequence: CSAIGGSSWQQYF. The DNA of the CDR3 is TGCAGTGCTATTGGGGGGTCCTCTTGGCAGCAGTACTTC.

The gene calls are TRBV20-1 and TRBJ2-5, with TRBD2 matching over 7 bases. Germline CDR1 reads DFQATT; CDR2 reads SNEGSKA (reference sequence). The V gene end was trimmed by 1 base and the J gene end by 7 bases; junction bases not matched to a gene: 6. CDR3 size: 13 residues. The CDR3 coding sequence is TGCAGTGCTAGAGTACGGGGGGAGGTGACCCAGTACTTC. It yields the protein CSARVRGEVTQYF.

CDR3: CSANRMGGPDTQYF. The CDR3, as DNA: TGCAGTGCCAACCGAATGGGGGGCCCAGATACGCAGTATTTT. This rearrangement joins TRBV20-1 to TRBJ2-3; tentatively, D is TRBD1 or TRBD2 (6 bases each). Trimming pared 6 bases from V and 4 bases from J, leaving 17 bases between. In germline, CDR1 is DFQATT, CDR2 SNEGSKA (reference sequence). This CDR3 region has 14 residues.